These 26 T cell receptor beta chains were all obtained from the same sample, sequenced in a study of blood T cell repertoires in COVID-19. The method was immunoSEQ multiplex PCR; TCRdb's version includes in-frame clones alone and lacks a portion of them. The repertoire has about 190,000 clones, 85% to 90% of them found once; the top ten carry 0.6% to 0.8%. Sequenced sample: peripheral blood. The receptors stem from a man between 45 and 60 years old with acute or convalescent COVID-19.

This chain uses TRBV5-1 with TRBJ2-1; 8 bases match TRBD2. In germline, CDR1 is SGHRS, CDR2 YFSETQ. The CDR3 is 15 amino acids. V dropped 9 bases and J dropped 5; count of bases not matched to a gene: 13. The CDR3 spells CATRVAGPLNNEQFF. The CDR3 DNA reads as TGCGCCACCCGGGTAGCGGGACCTCTTAACAATGAGCAGTTCTTC.

The chain recombines TRBV27 with TRBJ1-6; 7 bases match TRBD1. There are 15 residues in the CDR3. From germline, CDR1 is MNHEY and CDR2 SMNVEV (reference sequence). V dropped 6 bases and J dropped 5; count of bases not matched to a gene: 7. The CDR3 loop reads CASRKGAPNNSPLHF. The CDR3 DNA follows: TGTGCCAGCAGAAAGGGGGCGCCGAATAATTCACCCCTCCACTTT.

The chain carries TRBV30 and TRBJ2-7; tentative D call: TRBD2 (5 bases). This CDR3 is 14 amino acids long. CDR1 and CDR2 from the germline V gene are GTSNPN and SVGIG (reference sequence). The V and J ends lost 2 bases and 9 bases respectively, with 20 bases between them. The chain's CDR3 is CAWSPPVPSGGQYV. In nucleotides, the CDR3 is TGTGCCTGGAGTCCCCCAGTACCCAGCGGTGGGCAGTACGTC.

The chain joins TRBV18 to TRBJ2-7, with TRBD2 matching 12 bases. J gave up 5 bases and V 8 bases, and 13 bases lay outside the gene matches. Germline CDR1 reads KGHSH; CDR2 reads LQKENI. This CDR3 comprises 16 residues. CDR3 DNA: TGTGCCAGCCCACGGGCCCTAGCGGGAGGGTCCCACGAGCAGTACTTC. It encodes CASPRALAGGSHEQYF.

This clone has just a few counts. The chain couples TRBV7-9 to TRBJ1-4; D possibly corresponds to TRBD1 (5 bases). The germline gives CDR1 SEHNR, CDR2 FQNEAQ (reference sequence). V was pared by 5 bases and J by 4 bases, with 17 bases between. This CDR3 has 16 amino acids. The CDR3 loop is CASSPIPLGGNEKLFF. As DNA, the CDR3 is TGTGCCAGCAGCCCCATCCCGCTGGGGGGTAATGAAAAACTGTTTTTT.

The rearrangement joins TRBV18 to TRBJ1-5; 10 positions agree with TRBD1. This CDR3 contains 15 residues. Germline V lookup: CDR1 KGHSH, CDR2 LQKENI. Trimming at V came to 2 bases and at J to 7 bases, leaving 5 bases not matched to a gene. The CDR3 DNA is TGTGCCAGCTCACCAGGGACAGGGGCGGACCAGCCCCAGCATTTT. Protein product: CASSPGTGADQPQHF.

The V call is TRBV28, the J call TRBJ1-2; 9 bases line up with TRBD1. CDR3 size: 15 residues. CDR1 and CDR2 (germline): MDHEN, SYDVKM. The V gene end was trimmed by 2 bases and the J gene end by 5 bases; junction bases not matched to a gene: 6. CDR3 region: CASSLASGTGYGYTF. DNA for the CDR3: TGTGCCAGCAGTTTAGCTTCCGGGACAGGGTATGGCTACACCTTC.

This clone occurred once. In the same sample, other DNA sequences code for this CDR3. CDR3 loop: CASSPPSSGNTGELFF. The CDR3 DNA reads TGTGCCAGCTCACCACCGAGTAGCGGGAACACCGGGGAGCTGTTTTTT. This rearrangement joins TRBV18 to TRBJ2-2, with D perhaps TRBD2 (6 bases). Trimming pared 0 bases from V and 1 base from J, leaving 9 bases between. CDR3 size: 16 residues. The germline CDR1 and CDR2 sequences are KGHSH and LQKENI.

The J gene is TRBJ2-3, the V gene TRBV19; 13 nucleotides agree with TRBD2. J lost 1 base, V lost 4 bases, and 8 bases had no gene match. This CDR3 is built from 18 residues. The germline V gene encodes CDR1 LNHDA and CDR2 SQIVND (reference sequence). Here the CDR3 DNA reads TGTGCCAGTAGTACTGTCGGGACTAGCGGGATCGGCACAGATACGCAGTATTTT. Its translation is CASSTVGTSGIGTDTQYF.

The chain is built from TRBV7-9 and TRBJ2-2; weak D call: TRBD1 (5 bases). Deletions cut 1 base from V and 3 bases from J, with 15 bases between. CDR3 length: 17 residues. The germline V gene has CDR1 SEHNR and CDR2 FQNEAQ (reference sequence). The CDR3 here is CASSLVSRQTYTGELFF. The CDR3 nucleotides read TGTGCCAGCAGCTTAGTGTCCCGACAGACGTACACCGGGGAGCTGTTTTTT.

The chain couples TRBV9 to TRBJ2-7, with D tentatively TRBD1 (6 bases). CDR3 length: 13 amino acids. Trimming took 4 bases from V and 6 from J, leaving 14 bases between them. The germline gives CDR1 SGDLS, CDR2 YYNGEE. The CDR3 DNA reads TGTGCCAGCAGCCCTTGGGACACGGGCGAGCAGTACGTC. The encoded protein is CASSPWDTGEQYV.

V is TRBV14 and J is TRBJ1-6; the D is unclear. The ends were cut back, 2 bases at V and 6 bases at J, with 17 bases in the middle. The germline V gene has CDR1 SGHDN and CDR2 FVKESK. The CDR3 runs 17 residues. The CDR3: CASSQLYATFGNSPLHF. CDR3 DNA: TGTGCCAGCAGCCAACTTTACGCGACTTTCGGTAATTCACCCCTCCACTTT. Together with reference TRBV14 and TRBJ1-6, the CDR3 gives the full variable domain: EAGVTQFPSHSVIEKGQTVTLRCDPISGHDNLYWYRRVMGKEIKFLLHFVKESKQDESGMPNNRFLAERTGGTYSTLKVQPAELEDSGVYFCASSQLYATFGNSPLHFGNGTRLTVT.

V and J are TRBV6-5 and TRBJ2-1; 7 bases fit TRBD1. The V gene end was trimmed by 5 bases and the J gene end by 5 bases; junction bases not matched to a gene: 9. The CDR3 is 15 residues long. The germline V gene has CDR1 MNHEY and CDR2 SVGAGI. The CDR3 protein is CASSPTGPWDNEQFF. DNA of the CDR3: TGTGCCAGCAGTCCGACAGGGCCTTGGGACAATGAGCAGTTCTTC.

The chain uses TRBV24-1 and TRBJ2-1; 9 bases are shared with TRBD1. Trimming took 5 bases from V and 4 from J; bases not matched to a gene: 2. This CDR3 region has 14 residues. Germline assignment: CDR1 KGHDR and CDR2 SFDVKD. CDR3 DNA sequence: TGTGCCACCAGTGGGGACAGGGCGTACAATGAGCAGTTCTTC. It is translated as CATSGDRAYNEQFF.

The count of this clone is one. The V and J genes are TRBV3-1 (or the pseudogene TRBV3-2) and TRBJ2-3; 9 bases fit TRBD2. V shed 0 bases, J shed 5 bases, and the junction held 12 bases outside the gene matches. The length of the CDR3 is 18 residues. Per the germline V gene, CDR1 is LGHDT and CDR2 is YNNKEL (reference sequence). The CDR3 here is CASSQDRRGGPKGDTQYF. The CDR3 DNA reads as TGTGCCAGCAGCCAAGATCGGCGGGGGGGCCCGAAAGGAGATACGCAGTATTTT.

The rearrangement joins TRBV3-1 (or the pseudogene TRBV3-2) to TRBJ1-5; no reliable D call. V was trimmed by 1 base and J by 5 bases, leaving 9 bases between them. Germline CDR1 reads LGHDT; CDR2 reads YNNKEL (reference sequence). This CDR3 is 14 amino acids long. CDR3: CASSQGLQDQPQHF. The CDR3 nucleotides read TGTGCCAGCAGCCAAGGATTGCAGGATCAGCCCCAGCATTTT.

The chain couples TRBV29-1 to TRBJ1-1, with D possibly being TRBD1 (6 bases). The CDR3 extends over 13 amino acids. Between the trimmed V and J ends, which lost 4 bases and 1 base, there was a span of 10 bases. Per the germline V gene, CDR1 is SQVTM and CDR2 is ANQGSEA. The CDR3 sequence: CSVGDTPNTEAFF. CDR3 DNA sequence: TGCAGCGTTGGGGACACCCCGAACACTGAAGCTTTCTTT.

In its sample, this clone was seen once. This chain's CDR3 is CASSQVMTSFPYEQYF. CDR3 DNA sequence: TGCGCCAGCAGCCAAGTAATGACTAGCTTCCCCTACGAGCAGTACTTC. The rearrangement links TRBV4-1 to TRBJ2-7; 7 bases fit TRBD2. The V gene's germline CDR1 is MGHRA and CDR2 YSYEKL. CDR3 length equals 16 residues. J gave up 2 bases and V 1 base, and 8 bases lay outside the gene matches.

The CDR3 region is CSVLNPRGRYEQFF. CDR3 bases: TGCAGCGTTTTAAACCCCAGGGGGCGTTATGAGCAGTTCTTC. The chain uses TRBV29-1 and TRBJ2-1, with 8 bases lining up with TRBD1. The CDR3 extends over 14 amino acids. V gave up 5 bases and J gave up 8 bases; unmatched junction bases: 11. Germline V gives CDR1 SQVTM, CDR2 ANQGSEA.

The rearrangement joins TRBV12-3 or TRBV12-4 to TRBJ1-1; no firm D call. Trimming removed 8 bases at V and 6 bases at J, with 10 bases between. The CDR3 extends over 11 amino acids. The CDR3 bases are TGTGCCAGCTTAAACGAGGCTGAAGCTTTCTTT. Translated: CASLNEAEAFF.

V gene TRBV19 combines with J gene TRBJ2-1; 7 bases align to TRBD2. CDR1 is LNHDA, CDR2 SQIVND, per germline (reference sequence). The CDR3 has 14 amino acids. The trim removed 1 base at V and 12 bases at J, leaving 9 bases unmatched. For the CDR3, the DNA is TGTGCCAGTAGTATAGGGGGAAGCCAGCGGGGGCAGTTCTTC. As protein: CASSIGGSQRGQFF.

This clone was observed once. The chain has TRBV30 and TRBJ2-2; D remains unclear. Germline V gene sequence: CDR1 GTSNPN, CDR2 SVGIG (reference sequence). V was trimmed by 3 bases and J by 0 bases, leaving 8 bases between them. The CDR3 is made up of 14 amino acids. CDR3 bases: TGTGCCTGGAGGAAGCTCGCGAACACCGGGGAGCTGTTTTTT. Its protein product is CAWRKLANTGELFF.

This clone came up once. V is TRBV24-1 and J is TRBJ2-1; 9 bases match TRBD1. The trim removed 4 bases at V and 2 bases at J, leaving 5 bases unmatched. Germline V gene lookup returns CDR1 KGHDR and CDR2 SFDVKD. This CDR3 spans 16 amino acids. CDR3 coding DNA: TGTGCCACCAGTGACCATACAGGGGGCACCTACAATGAGCAGTTCTTC. It codes for CATSDHTGGTYNEQFF.

This chain uses TRBV28 with TRBJ1-6; D call uncertain. The CDR3 spans 15 residues. V gave up 10 bases and J gave up 4 bases, with 17 bases separating them. The germline V gene encodes CDR1 MDHEN and CDR2 SYDVKM. The CDR3 sequence is CATRGSTGYNSPLHF. As DNA, the CDR3 is TGTGCCACCCGAGGGTCTACGGGGTATAATTCACCCCTCCACTTT.

The chain is built from TRBV4-2 and TRBJ1-5, with D hard to call. Trimming left V 3 bases short and J 6 bases short, with 30 bases between. Germline V gene data show CDR1 as LGHNA and CDR2 as YNFKEQ. The CDR3 is 20 amino acids. CDR3 amino acids: CASSQDSLRVDPAGGQPQHF. The CDR3 DNA reads TGTGCCAGCAGCCAGGATTCCCTTCGGGTCGACCCGGCCGGCGGTCAGCCCCAGCATTTT.

The chain carries TRBV5-6 and TRBJ2-2, with no clear D. The CDR3 runs to 15 residues. V lost 1 base to trimming and J lost 2 bases, with 9 bases between them. Germline-derived CDR1 and CDR2 are SGHDT and YYEEEE. The DNA of the CDR3 is TGTGCCAGCAGCTTGTTCCATAGCAACACCGGGGAGCTGTTTTTT. Amino acids: CASSLFHSNTGELFF. The whole variable domain, filled in from reference TRBV5-6 and TRBJ2-2, reads DAGVTQSPTHLIKTRGQQVTLRCSPKSGHDTVSWYQQALGQGPQFIFQYYEEEERQRGNFPDRFSGHQFPNYSSELNVNALLLGDSALYLCASSLFHSNTGELFFGEGSRLTVL.